Sequencing of this T cell receptor (beta chain) was carried out in a study of OX40 agonist ivuxolimab in advanced cancers. In its sample, this clone was seen a few times. Its specificity is unknown. V was cut by 2 bases and J by 3 bases, with 29 bases left in between. The germline V gene has CDR1 WNHNN and CDR2 SYGVQD (reference sequence). The CDR3 contains 20 residues. General study results and limits: People who partly responded at 0.1-3.0 mg/kg had some of the least clonal expansion seen.

Sequencing used immunoSEQ multiplex PCR; TCRdb keeps in-frame clones, though not all of them. The sample yields around 26,000 clones, about 85% seen once. This clonotype was sampled from an adult with an advanced solid tumor such as melanoma, head and neck, liver or kidney cancer. This specimen was CD4+ or CD8+ T cells sorted from blood, taken in a trial of the OX40 agonist ivuxolimab. The gene calls are TRBV10-1 and TRBJ2-7; D gene ambiguous. CDR3 amino acids: CASSEAVRKRAKRALYEQYF. The CDR3, as DNA: TGCGCCAGCAGTGAGGCCGTCAGGAAACGTGCGAAACGTGCACTCTACGAGCAGTACTTC.